This TCR beta chain came from a study of PD-1 blockade in classical Hodgkin lymphoma. Study background: The nivolumab dose that patients received was 3 mg/kg, given intravenously every 2 weeks.

As for this clone: Its antigen is not identified.

V gave up 6 bases and J gave up 8 bases, with 17 bases separating them. Germline CDR1 SGHAT, CDR2 FQNNGV. CDR3 size: 14 residues. Here immunoSEQ multiplex PCR was the method, and the copy in TCRdb shows in-frame clones only, minus some. The sample includes roughly 7,600 clones, more than 70% of them seen just once. No patient escaped relapse after autologous stem cell transplantation, and brentuximab vedotin exposure varied. Thawed PBMCs were the source of CD4+ T cells, purified by magnetic negative selection. Study findings and constraints: According to reports, newly diagnosed patients had lower baseline TCR diversity than healthy donors, and relapsed/refractory patients had lower baseline TCR diversity still. Why the repertoires differ is still unclear, perhaps disease activity or prior therapy.

This receptor was identified in a human donor with classical Hodgkin lymphoma. The specimen comprised CD4+ T cells from blood, sampled at baseline. The V and J genes are TRBV11-2 and TRBJ1-3, with D possibly TRBD1 on 5 matching bases. As DNA, the CDR3 is TGTGCCAGCAGTCTTGGGGCTAGGGTCGACACCATATATTTT. This encodes CASSLGARVDTIYF.